Listed below are T cell receptor beta chains from one sample, sequenced in a study of T cells in localized non-small cell lung cancer. Using immunoSEQ multiplex PCR, the repertoire was profiled, and TCRdb retains in-frame clones only, with some absent. The sample lists about 78,000 clones, approximately 84% seen once, with 2.8% in the top ten. Sequenced here: peripheral blood, sampled before any cancer treatment. These receptors were collected from a man between 40 and 70 years old with stage I lung adenocarcinoma. The CDR3 runs from the conserved cysteine through the conserved F or W. Each record gives: J gene, V gene, clone size, D gene, CDR3 DNA, CDR3 protein. A D gene is named only where the DNA matches it firmly. Clone size is stated in some rows and not others, as once, few, many or a class when expanded.

>TRBJ2-6|TRBV25-1|-|-
TGTGCCAGCAGTCGGACACTCTCTGGGGCCAACGTCCTGACTTTC
CASSRTLSGANVLTF
>TRBJ2-7|TRBV23-1|-|-
TGCGCCAGCAGTCAATTACCCAACGAGCAGTACTTC
CASSQLPNEQYF
>TRBJ2-7|TRBV27|-|TRBD2
TGTGCCAGCAGACGACTAAGCGGGGGGGCCAGAGGCTACGAGCAGTACTTC
CASRRLSGGARGYEQYF
>TRBJ2-5|TRBV2|-|-
TGTGCCAGCCGATTAGCGGAGACCCAGTACTTC
CASRLAETQYF
>TRBJ1-5|TRBV18|-|-
TGTGCCAGCTCACCTAGTGTGGATCAGCCCCAGCATTTT
CASSPSVDQPQHF
>TRBJ1-5|TRBV19|-|TRBD1
TGTGCCAGTAGTAAGGGGACAGGCTTCAATCAGCCCCAGCATTTT
CASSKGTGFNQPQHF
>TRBJ2-7|TRBV18|-|-
TGTGCCAGCTCACCAAATGTTTTGGAGAAGCAGTACTTC
CASSPNVLEKQYF
>TRBJ2-1|TRBV2|once|TRBD2
TGTGCCAGCAGTGTGACTAGCGGGAGGGTAGAGCAGTTCTTC
CASSVTSGRVEQFF
>TRBJ2-5|TRBV30|-|-
TGTGCCTGGAAGCGGGACCCAGGGGGAGAGACCCAGTACTTC
CAWKRDPGGETQYF
>TRBJ2-7|TRBV28|-|TRBD1
TGTGCCAGCAGTCCTACTCGGACAGGGCCATCCTACGAGCAGTACTTC
CASSPTRTGPSYEQYF
>TRBJ1-2|TRBV18|-|TRBD1
TGTGCCAGCTCACCCAACGACAGGGTGGGCTACACCTTC
CASSPNDRVGYTF
>TRBJ1-4|TRBV5-6|-|-
TGTGCCAGCAGCTTGATGGACACCTACGAAAAACTGTTTTTT
CASSLMDTYEKLFF
>TRBJ1-5|TRBV28|-|-
TGTGCCAGCAGGAGGGGGGGCAATCAGCCCCAGCATTTT
CASRRGGNQPQHF
>TRBJ2-7|TRBV20-1|-|-
TGCAGTGCTAGGTCCCATTACGAGCAGTACTTC
CSARSHYEQYF
>TRBJ2-5|TRBV11-2|few|-
TGTGCCAGCAGCCTGGGGGTTGGGACTGAAGAGACCCAGTACTTC
CASSLGVGTEETQYF
>TRBJ2-7|TRBV19|-|TRBD1
TGTGCCAGTAGTCCCCGGGACAGCCTCGGCTACGAGCAGTACTTC
CASSPRDSLGYEQYF
>TRBJ2-7|TRBV19|-|-
TGTGCCAGTGGGTTTGGTCACGAGCAGTACTTC
CASGFGHEQYF
>TRBJ2-7|TRBV10-1|once|-
TGCGCCAGCAGTGAGACCAGGGGCTACGAGCAGTACTTC
CASSETRGYEQYF